This TCR beta chain stems from a study of cytomegalovirus exposure and HLA in healthy donors. About this clone itself: Its antigen is not identified.

With 60 Vbeta and 13 Jbeta primers, the PCR was carried out. Generated by immunoSEQ multiplex PCR, the TCRdb table keeps only in-frame clones and is missing some. The sample includes 120,000 to 150,000 clones, 60% to 80% of them seen just once. Notes on the study in general: Links to common viral pathogens appeared, in a later analysis, for several of the most significant clusters. Earlier results showed most TCR beta V segments being productive about 87% or about 30% of the time. Later examination showed HLA-associated TCR beta chains had greater clonal expansion than equally common others.

Trimming cost V 11 bases and J 2 bases, with 17 bases left between them. This CDR3 is built from 14 residues. From germline, CDR1 is SGHVS and CDR2 FQNEAQ. The receptor was isolated from a woman aged 45 to 65 in good health and CMV-seronegative. The chain uses TRBV7-8 and TRBJ2-3; a possible D gene is TRBD2 (5 bases). The specimen was PBMCs. CDR3: CASRAPRVTDTQYF. CDR3 coding DNA: TGTGCCTCCAGAGCCCCGAGGGTCACAGATACGCAGTATTTT.